Here is one T cell receptor beta chain with its context. Its antigen is still unknown. The sample comes from a study of response to subunit inactivated influenza vaccine. Whole-study findings and limits: The authors proposed limited new T cell recruitment per seasonal influenza vaccination.

Each CDR3 protein is one row after TCRdb ran MiXCR on the RT-PCR reads. The repertoire holds 250,000 to 350,000 distinct CDR3 sequences, with about 20% as singletons. CDR1 SGHNT and CDR2 YENEEA come from the germline V gene. The length of the CDR3 is 12 residues. The V end was cut by 6 bases, the J end by 9 bases, with 12 bases between. The chain joins TRBV11-3 to TRBJ2-1; unclear D gene. The material was PBMCs from blood, obtained 21 months after vaccination. The TCR sequence derives from a man in his fifties or sixties who received an inactivated influenza vaccine. The DNA for the CDR3 is TGTGCCAGCAGTTCCGCCCTAGGTGAGCAGTTCTTC. Amino acid sequence: CASSSALGEQFF.